This T cell receptor (beta chain) was retrieved from a study of shared clonotypes between healthy human individuals. Study observations and caveats: Sharing across four donors was highest in naive CD4 (around 5%) and lowest in memory CD8 (around 0.4%).

The data were produced by immunoSEQ multiplex PCR, yet TCRdb's version contains in-frame clones alone and is incomplete. The table has roughly 2,000,000 clones, less than 95% seen once. Naive CD8 populations comprised CD45RO-negative cells positively selected for CCR7, excluding terminally differentiated effector memory CD45RA+ cells. Trimming took 5 bases from V and 2 from J, leaving 13 bases between them. CDR1 is LNHDA and CDR2 is SQIVND in the germline V gene (reference sequence). CDR3 length equals 14 residues. In the case of this clone: The target antigen is unknown.

The chain employs TRBV19 and TRBJ2-7; D tentatively reads TRBD1 or TRBD2 (5 bases each). The sequenced sample consisted of naive CD8+ T cells sorted from blood. The clonotype originates from a man in his late teens or twenties in good health. This CDR3 reads CASSPWDGPYEQYF. The CDR3 DNA reads as TGTGCCAGTAGTCCCTGGGACGGCCCCTACGAGCAGTACTTC.